Presented here are 25 T cell receptor beta chains from one specimen sequenced in a study of T cell changes during pregnancy in multiple sclerosis. Sequencing was performed with immunoSEQ multiplex PCR; in TCRdb, only in-frame clones are kept and a portion is missing. The sample consists of roughly 60,000 clones, around 93% of them appearing once. Sequenced material: CD4+ T cells from peripheral blood mononuclear cells, taken before pregnancy. Every receptor here comes from a female donor with multiple sclerosis, enrolled in a pregnancy study.

The chain uses TRBV27 and TRBJ1-5; D perhaps matches TRBD1 (6 bases). Germline V gives CDR1 MNHEY, CDR2 SMNVEV (reference sequence). V was trimmed by 3 bases and J by 3 bases, leaving 9 bases between them. This CDR3 is built from 14 residues. CDR3 protein: CASSLAGDNQPQHF. The CDR3 DNA sequence: TGTGCCAGCAGTTTGGCAGGGGACAATCAGCCCCAGCATTTT.

This sequence joins TRBV9 and TRBJ2-3; perhaps TRBD2 as D (6 bases). The CDR3 sequence is 15 residues long. Trimming removed 0 bases at V and 1 base at J, with 9 bases between. Germline V gives CDR1 SGDLS, CDR2 YYNGEE. CDR3 in DNA: TGTGCCAGCAGCGTAGGTTTAGCGGGCACAGATACGCAGTATTTT. Translated: CASSVGLAGTDTQYF.

This clone turned up a few times. V usage is TRBV19 and J usage is TRBJ1-1; D ambiguous. The length of the CDR3 is 13 residues. The germline gives CDR1 LNHDA, CDR2 SQIVND (reference sequence). Deletions cut 7 bases from V and 0 bases from J, with 9 bases between. CDR3 region: CASISGMNTEAFF. The CDR3 DNA reads as TGTGCCAGTATTTCCGGGATGAACACTGAAGCTTTCTTT.

The V gene is TRBV5-1, the J gene TRBJ2-1; 10 bases map to TRBD1. Trimming at V came to 2 bases and at J to 8 bases, leaving 7 bases not matched to a gene. The CDR3 consists of 15 residues. Looked up from germline, CDR1 is SGHRS and CDR2 is YFSETQ. CDR3 sequence: CASSLIAGTGDEQFF. The CDR3 DNA reads TGCGCCAGCAGCTTAATTGCCGGGACAGGGGATGAGCAGTTCTTC.

This clone was seen just once. CDR3 protein: CASRKYQSTNEKLFF. The CDR3, as DNA: TGTGCCAGCAGGAAGTATCAGTCAACTAATGAAAAACTGTTTTTT. This chain joins TRBV2 and TRBJ1-4; no definite D call. The V and J ends lost 6 bases and 0 bases respectively, with 11 bases between them. The CDR3 is made up of 15 amino acids. From germline, CDR1 is SNHLY and CDR2 FYNNEI.

The CDR3 spells CASSLSRALGTDTQYF. CDR3 DNA: TGTGCCAGCAGTTTGAGCCGAGCCCTTGGCACAGATACGCAGTATTTT. The chain has TRBV28 and TRBJ2-3, with unresolved D. V was trimmed by 3 bases and J by 1 base, leaving 14 bases between them. The CDR3 sequence is 16 residues long. Germline V lookup: CDR1 MDHEN, CDR2 SYDVKM. Variable domain in full (rest from reference TRBV28 and TRBJ2-3): DVKVTQSSRYLVKRTGEKVFLECVQDMDHENMFWYRQDPGLGLRLIYFSYDVKMKEKGDIPEGYSVSREKKERFSLILESASTNQTSMYLCASSLSRALGTDTQYFGPGTRLTVL.

V gene TRBV6-6 combines with J gene TRBJ2-7, with 8 bases that match TRBD1. CDR1 and CDR2 from the germline V gene are MNHNY and SVGAGI (reference sequence). The CDR3 length is 15 residues. The ends lost 6 bases at V and 1 base at J; junction bases unmatched: 8. CDR3 region: CASSQDRGQSYEQYF. CDR3 DNA: TGTGCCAGCAGCCAAGACAGGGGCCAATCCTACGAGCAGTACTTC.

The table lists this clone with a count of one. The V call is TRBV5-4, the J call TRBJ2-7; D gene ambiguous. The germline V and J ends were trimmed by 3 bases and 9 bases, with 16 bases remaining between them. Looked up from germline, CDR1 is SGHNT and CDR2 is YYREEE (reference sequence). CDR3 length: 13 amino acids. CDR3 sequence reads: CASSSDYIGGQYF. In DNA form, the CDR3 reads TGTGCCAGCAGCTCCGATTACATCGGCGGGCAGTACTTC.

The sample holds one count of this clone. The chain carries TRBV7-2 and TRBJ1-4; no clear D gene. V was cut by 3 bases and J by 8 bases, with 7 bases left in between. The CDR3 has 12 amino acids. CDR1 SGHTA and CDR2 FQGNSA come from the germline V gene. CDR3 residues: CASSFPGEKLFF. The CDR3 region has the DNA TGTGCCAGCAGCTTCCCTGGCGAAAAACTGTTTTTT.

The V gene is TRBV27, the J gene TRBJ2-1; a weak D match, TRBD1 (5 bases). The germline V gene encodes CDR1 MNHEY and CDR2 SMNVEV (reference sequence). With 0 bases removed from V and 8 bases from J, the gap between germline ends came to 17 bases. The CDR3 totals 16 residues. The CDR3 reads CASSLSSGSVGYEQFF. Here the CDR3 DNA reads TGTGCCAGCAGTTTATCTTCAGGGTCGGTCGGATATGAGCAGTTCTTC.

The J gene is TRBJ2-2, the V gene TRBV18, with 9 bases that match TRBD1. CDR3 length: 21 residues. V was pared by 3 bases and J by 4 bases, with 21 bases of the junction left unmatched. Germline CDR1 is KGHSH and CDR2 is LQKENI. The CDR3 spells CASSPTLGTGRSGRGTGELFF. CDR3 in DNA: TGTGCCAGCTCACCGACACTCGGGACAGGGAGATCCGGGCGGGGCACCGGGGAGCTGTTTTTT.

The gene calls are TRBV4-1 and TRBJ2-1; no clear D gene. Germline assignment: CDR1 MGHRA and CDR2 YSYEKL. The ends were cut back, 0 bases at V and 1 base at J, with 7 bases in the middle. The CDR3 runs to 15 residues. The CDR3 is CASSQETGSYNEQFF. The CDR3 nucleotides are TGCGCCAGCAGCCAAGAGACGGGTTCCTACAATGAGCAGTTCTTC.

The table lists this clone with a count of one. V and J are TRBV2 and TRBJ1-2; possibly TRBD1 for D (6 bases). The length of the CDR3 is 14 residues. Trimming shortened V by 7 bases and J by 4 bases, and 16 bases separated the two germline ends. Germline CDR1 SNHLY, CDR2 FYNNEI. CDR3 residues: CASTQGGGVYGYTF. DNA of the CDR3: TGTGCCAGCACCCAAGGGGGAGGGGTCTATGGCTACACCTTC.

This chain links TRBV9 with TRBJ2-1, with 9 bases matching TRBD2. With V trimmed by 0 bases and J by 13 bases, 8 bases remained unmatched. Per germline, CDR1 SGDLS and CDR2 YYNGEE. The CDR3 is made up of 14 amino acids. CDR3 residues: CASSVVLGTSPQFF. For the CDR3, the DNA is TGTGCCAGCAGCGTAGTATTGGGGACTAGCCCTCAGTTCTTC. Supplemented by reference TRBV9 and TRBJ2-1, the full variable domain reads DSGVTQTPKHLITATGQRVTLRCSPRSGDLSVYWYQQSLDQGLQFLIQYYNGEERAKGNILERFSAQQFPDLHSELNLSSLELGDSALYFCASSVVLGTSPQFFGPGTRLTVL.

V usage is TRBV6-5 and J usage is TRBJ2-4; possible D gene TRBD1, 6 bases. This CDR3 contains 13 residues. The germline CDR1 and CDR2 sequences are MNHEY and SVGAGI. V lost 5 bases and J lost 8, with 13 bases in between. The CDR3 reads CASSHASGDIQYF. The CDR3 region has the DNA TGTGCCAGCAGTCACGCGTCAGGGGACATTCAGTACTTC.

The chain links TRBV2 to TRBJ2-1, with TRBD2 identical over 8 bases. This CDR3 region has 16 residues. CDR1 and CDR2 from the germline V gene are SNHLY and FYNNEI. Trimming cost V 2 bases and J 0 bases; bases outside gene matches: 3. The CDR3, as DNA: TGTGCCAGCAGTGAAATGGGACTAGGCTCCTACAATGAGCAGTTCTTC. It codes for CASSEMGLGSYNEQFF.

The V call is TRBV19, the J call TRBJ2-2, with 16 bases matching TRBD2. The CDR3 length is 16 residues. V dropped 3 bases and J dropped 8; count of bases not matched to a gene: 3. Germline lookup yields CDR1 LNHDA and CDR2 SQIVND (reference sequence). The CDR3 coding sequence is TGTGCCAGTAGTATGGGACTAGCGGGAGGGGAAGGGGAGCTGTTTTTT. Its protein product is CASSMGLAGGEGELFF.

The chain combines TRBV13 with TRBJ2-7, with TRBD2 as a possible D gene (5 bases). Germline V gene data show CDR1 as PRHDT and CDR2 as FYEKMQ (reference sequence). Trimming took 6 bases from V and 2 from J, leaving 17 bases between them. The CDR3 is 15 amino acids. Written as DNA, the CDR3 is TGTGCCAGCAGGAGTGGACTTTACAAGGCCTACGAGCAGTACTTC. Translated, it gives CASRSGLYKAYEQYF.

J is TRBJ1-1 and V is TRBV6-6, with D unclear. The CDR3 consists of 13 residues. Trimming shortened V by 5 bases and J by 2 bases, and 9 bases separated the two germline ends. Germline V lookup: CDR1 MNHNY, CDR2 SVGAGI (reference sequence). In DNA, the CDR3 is TGTGCCAGCAGTGGCGGGGTAAACACTGAAGCTTTCTTT. Translating gives CASSGGVNTEAFF.

The V call is TRBV7-3, the J call TRBJ2-2, with D perhaps TRBD1 (7 bases). Germline V gives CDR1 SGHTA, CDR2 FQGTGA. V dropped 1 base and J dropped 5 bases, with 11 bases sitting between them. The CDR3 is made up of 15 amino acids. The CDR3 loop reads CASSLIPGGTGELFF. Here the CDR3 DNA reads TGTGCCAGCAGCTTAATACCAGGGGGGACCGGGGAGCTGTTTTTT.

The V and J genes are TRBV18 and TRBJ2-1, with no clear D. V was cut by 6 bases and J by 3 bases, with 18 bases left in between. The CDR3 runs 16 residues. Germline CDR1 and CDR2: KGHSH and LQKENI. CDR3 in amino acids: CASSPNGGIYYNEQFF. CDR3 bases: TGTGCCAGCTCCCCTAATGGCGGAATTTACTACAATGAGCAGTTCTTC.

The genes are TRBV5-4 and TRBJ1-4, with 8 bases matching TRBD1. The CDR3 spans 15 residues. Trimming at V came to 4 bases and at J to 6 bases, leaving 8 bases not matched to a gene. CDR1 and CDR2 from the germline V gene are SGHNT and YYREEE (reference sequence). The CDR3 sequence is CASSPQGQGDEKLFF. CDR3 bases: TGTGCCAGCAGCCCACAAGGACAGGGCGATGAAAAACTGTTTTTT.

This sequence joins TRBV2 and TRBJ2-5; possible D gene TRBD2, 6 bases. Per germline, CDR1 SNHLY and CDR2 FYNNEI. V dropped 4 bases and J dropped 4 bases, with 13 bases sitting between them. The CDR3 runs 14 residues. CDR3 DNA sequence: TGTGCCAGCAGTGGACTAGTCAGAGGAGAGACCCAGTACTTC. This translates into CASSGLVRGETQYF.

The chain employs TRBV4-3 and TRBJ2-1; TRBD1 is a possible D gene (6 bases). The CDR3 consists of 17 residues. The germline V gene has CDR1 LGHNA and CDR2 YSLEER. Trimming shortened V by 5 bases and J by 3 bases, and 20 bases separated the two germline ends. CDR3 nucleotide sequence: TGCGCCAGCAGCAACACCAGGGGCAGGACTTTCTACAATGAGCAGTTCTTC. Its translation: CASSNTRGRTFYNEQFF.

The chain is built from TRBV11-2 and TRBJ1-2; D is undetermined. Germline V CDR1 and CDR2: SGHAT, FQNNGV. The CDR3 length is 13 residues. V was clipped by 5 bases and J by 7 bases, with 14 bases between them. DNA of the CDR3: TGTGCCAGCAGCCAAGCCAGGAATGGTGGCTACACCTTC. Its protein is CASSQARNGGYTF. The full variable domain, its missing parts supplied by reference TRBV11-2 and TRBJ1-2, is EAGVAQSPRYKIIEKRQSVAFWCNPISGHATLYWYQQILGQGPKLLIQFQNNGVVDDSQLPKDRFSAERLKGVDSTLKIQPAKLEDSAVYLCASSQARNGGYTFGSGTRLTVV.